The entry that follows covers one T cell receptor (beta chain) sequence. What it binds is unknown. CDR1 is LNHDA and CDR2 is SQIVND in the germline V gene (reference sequence). This CDR3 has 13 amino acids. V was pared by 8 bases and J by 3 bases, with 13 bases between. This sample was included in a study of T cell responses to AZD1222 COVID-19 vaccine. Study-level results: Spike was spanned by vaccine-associated CD4 TCRs, which were dominant at 160-218 and 743-854. Two doses of AZD1222 preceded a rise in Spike-specific TCR breadth and depth. White British ancestry dominated among donors, who included more females, and clonal diversity was possibly underestimated.

Sequencing was performed with immunoSEQ multiplex PCR; in TCRdb, only in-frame clones are kept and a portion is missing. The table includes around 190,000 clones, 85% to 95% detected once. The sequence was collected from an adult who received the AZD1222 COVID-19 vaccine. Sequencing was performed on peripheral blood, taken 28 days after the second AZD1222 dose. The chain uses TRBV19 and TRBJ1-1, with D unresolved. Here the CDR3 DNA reads TGTGCCAGTTTCGGTGGGTACGACACTGAAGCTTTCTTT. As protein: CASFGGYDTEAFF.